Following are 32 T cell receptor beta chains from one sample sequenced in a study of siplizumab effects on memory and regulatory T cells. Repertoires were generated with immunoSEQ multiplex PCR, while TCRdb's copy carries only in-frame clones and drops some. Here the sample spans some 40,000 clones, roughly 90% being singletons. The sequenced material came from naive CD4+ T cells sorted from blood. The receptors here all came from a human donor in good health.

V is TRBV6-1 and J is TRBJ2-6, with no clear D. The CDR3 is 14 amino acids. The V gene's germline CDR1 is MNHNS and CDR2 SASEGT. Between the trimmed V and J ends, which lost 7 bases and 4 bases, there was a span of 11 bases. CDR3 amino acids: CASIRGSGANVLTF. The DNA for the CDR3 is TGTGCCAGCATCCGTGGGTCCGGGGCCAACGTCCTGACTTTC.

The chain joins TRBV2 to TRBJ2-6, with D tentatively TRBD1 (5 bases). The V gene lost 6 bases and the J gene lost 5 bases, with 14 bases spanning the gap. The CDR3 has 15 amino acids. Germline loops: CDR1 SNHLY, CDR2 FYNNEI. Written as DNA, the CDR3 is TGTGCCAGCAGGGATTGGGGCATCTGGGCCAACGTCCTGACTTTC. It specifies CASRDWGIWANVLTF. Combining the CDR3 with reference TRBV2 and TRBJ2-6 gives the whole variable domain EPEVTQTPSHQVTQMGQEVILRCVPISNHLYFYWYRQILGQKVEFLVSFYNNEISEKSEIFDDQFSVERPDGSNFTLKIRSTKLEDSAMYFCASRDWGIWANVLTFGAGSRLTVL.

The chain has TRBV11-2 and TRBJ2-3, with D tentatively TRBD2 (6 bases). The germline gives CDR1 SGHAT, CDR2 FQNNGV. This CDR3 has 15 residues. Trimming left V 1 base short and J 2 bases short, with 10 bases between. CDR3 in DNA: TGTGCCAGCAGCTTAGTTGCGGGATTCACAGATACGCAGTATTTT. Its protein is CASSLVAGFTDTQYF.

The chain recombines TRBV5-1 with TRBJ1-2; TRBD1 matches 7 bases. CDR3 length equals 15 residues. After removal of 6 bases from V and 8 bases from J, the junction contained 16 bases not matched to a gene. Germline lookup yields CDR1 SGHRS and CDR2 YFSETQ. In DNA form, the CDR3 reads TGCGCCAGCACCCGATGGACAGGAGGGGAAGGAGGCTACACCTTC. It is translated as CASTRWTGGEGGYTF. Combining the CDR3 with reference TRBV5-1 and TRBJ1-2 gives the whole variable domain KAGVTQTPRYLIKTRGQQVTLSCSPISGHRSVSWYQQTPGQGLQFLFEYFSETQRNKGNFPGRFSGRQFSNSRSEMNVSTLELGDSALYLCASTRWTGGEGGYTFGSGTRLTVV.

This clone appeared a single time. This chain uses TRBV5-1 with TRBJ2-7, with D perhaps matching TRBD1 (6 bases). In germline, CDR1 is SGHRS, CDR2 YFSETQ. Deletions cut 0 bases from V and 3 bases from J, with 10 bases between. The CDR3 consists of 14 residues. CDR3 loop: CASSLDREYYEQYF. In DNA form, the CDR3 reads TGCGCCAGCAGCTTGGACAGGGAGTACTACGAGCAGTACTTC.

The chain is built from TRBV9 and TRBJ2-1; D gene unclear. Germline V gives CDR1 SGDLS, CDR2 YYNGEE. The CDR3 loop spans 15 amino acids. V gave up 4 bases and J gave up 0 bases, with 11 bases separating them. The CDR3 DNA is TGTGCCAGCAGCCCCACGTGGAGCTCCTACAATGAGCAGTTCTTC. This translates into CASSPTWSSYNEQFF.

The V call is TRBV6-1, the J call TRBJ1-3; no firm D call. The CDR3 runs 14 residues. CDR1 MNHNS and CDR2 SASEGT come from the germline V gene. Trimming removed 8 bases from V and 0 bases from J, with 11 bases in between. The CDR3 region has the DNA TGTGCCAGCCAAGGGCCTGACTCTGGAAACACCATATATTTT. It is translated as CASQGPDSGNTIYF.

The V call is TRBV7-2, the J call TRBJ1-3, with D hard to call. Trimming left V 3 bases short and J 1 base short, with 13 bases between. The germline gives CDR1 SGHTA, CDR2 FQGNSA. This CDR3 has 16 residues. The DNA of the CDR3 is TGTGCCAGCAGCTTGGGTCTGCAGGTGTCTGGAAACACCATATATTTT. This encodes CASSLGLQVSGNTIYF.

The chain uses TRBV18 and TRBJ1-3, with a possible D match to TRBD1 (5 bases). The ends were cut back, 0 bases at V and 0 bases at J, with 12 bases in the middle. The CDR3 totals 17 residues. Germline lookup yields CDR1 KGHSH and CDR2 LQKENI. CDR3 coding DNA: TGTGCCAGCTCACCACCTCGACAGACCACCTCTGGAAACACCATATATTTT. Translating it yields CASSPPRQTTSGNTIYF.

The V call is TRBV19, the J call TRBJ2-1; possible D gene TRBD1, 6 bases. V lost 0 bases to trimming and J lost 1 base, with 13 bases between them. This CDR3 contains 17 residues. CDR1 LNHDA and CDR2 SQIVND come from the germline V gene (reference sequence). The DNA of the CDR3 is TGTGCCAGTAGTATAGAGACCACAGGGTTTTCCTACAATGAGCAGTTCTTC. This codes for CASSIETTGFSYNEQFF. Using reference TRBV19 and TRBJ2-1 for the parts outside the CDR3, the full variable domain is DGGITQSPKYLFRKEGQNVTLSCEQNLNHDAMYWYRQDPGQGLRLIYYSQIVNDFQKGDIAEGYSVSREKKESFPLTVTSAQKNPTAFYLCASSIETTGFSYNEQFFGPGTRLTVL.

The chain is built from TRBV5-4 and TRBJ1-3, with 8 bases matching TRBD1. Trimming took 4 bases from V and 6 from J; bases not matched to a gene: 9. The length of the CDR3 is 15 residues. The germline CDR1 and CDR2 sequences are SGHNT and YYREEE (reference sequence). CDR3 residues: CASSSRTGSKNTIYF. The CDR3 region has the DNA TGTGCCAGCAGCAGCCGGACAGGGTCGAAAAACACCATATATTTT.

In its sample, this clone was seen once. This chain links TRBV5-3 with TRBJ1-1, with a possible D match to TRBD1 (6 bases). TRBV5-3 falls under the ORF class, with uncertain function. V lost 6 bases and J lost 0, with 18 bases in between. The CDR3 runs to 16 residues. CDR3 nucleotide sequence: TGTGCCAGAACCTGGGGGGCCCAGGGCTTGAACACTGAAGCTTTCTTT. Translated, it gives CARTWGAQGLNTEAFF.

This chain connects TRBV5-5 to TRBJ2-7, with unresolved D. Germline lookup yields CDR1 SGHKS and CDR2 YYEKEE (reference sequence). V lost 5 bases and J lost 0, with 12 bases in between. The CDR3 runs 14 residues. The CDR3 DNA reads TGTGCCAGCAGATCTTGGTCATCCTCCTACGAGCAGTACTTC. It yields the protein CASRSWSSSYEQYF.

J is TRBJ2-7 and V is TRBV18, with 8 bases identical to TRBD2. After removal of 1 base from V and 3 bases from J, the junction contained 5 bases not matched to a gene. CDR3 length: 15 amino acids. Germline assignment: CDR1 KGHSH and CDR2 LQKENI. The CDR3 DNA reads TGTGCCAGCTCACCACTTCTCAGCGGGAGCTACGAGCAGTACTTC. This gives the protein CASSPLLSGSYEQYF.

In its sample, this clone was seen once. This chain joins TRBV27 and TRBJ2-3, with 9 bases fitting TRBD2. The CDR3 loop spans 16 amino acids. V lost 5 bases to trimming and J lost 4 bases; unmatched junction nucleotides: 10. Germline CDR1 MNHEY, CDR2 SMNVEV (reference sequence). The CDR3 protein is CASSPRRLAESDTQYF. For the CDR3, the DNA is TGTGCCAGCAGTCCCAGACGACTAGCGGAGTCAGATACGCAGTATTTT.

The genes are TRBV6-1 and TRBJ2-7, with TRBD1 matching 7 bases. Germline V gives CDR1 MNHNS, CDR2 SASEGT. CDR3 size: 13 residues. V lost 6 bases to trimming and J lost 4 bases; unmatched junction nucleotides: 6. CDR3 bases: TGTGCCAGCAGCCGGGACAGTAAGTACGAGCAGTACTTC. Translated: CASSRDSKYEQYF.

DNA of the CDR3: TGCGCCAGCAACCCGACTAGCTCCTACAATGAGCAGTTCTTC. Translated, it gives CASNPTSSYNEQFF. The chain couples TRBV5-1 to TRBJ2-1; tentatively, D is TRBD2 (6 bases). CDR1 SGHRS and CDR2 YFSETQ come from the germline V gene. The CDR3 is made up of 14 amino acids. Trimming took off 6 bases at V and 0 bases at J, with 10 bases between the two ends.

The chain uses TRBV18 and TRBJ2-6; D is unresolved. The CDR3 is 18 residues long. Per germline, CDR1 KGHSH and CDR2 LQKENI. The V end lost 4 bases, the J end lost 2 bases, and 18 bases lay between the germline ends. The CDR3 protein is CASSQTEKTRPGANVLTF. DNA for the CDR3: TGTGCCAGCTCACAAACAGAAAAAACTCGGCCTGGGGCCAACGTCCTGACTTTC.

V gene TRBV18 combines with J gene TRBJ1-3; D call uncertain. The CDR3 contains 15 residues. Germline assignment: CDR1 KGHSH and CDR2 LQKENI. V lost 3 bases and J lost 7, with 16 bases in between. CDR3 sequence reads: CASSPPAPSLNTIYF. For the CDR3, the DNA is TGTGCCAGCTCACCCCCGGCACCTTCCTTGAACACCATATATTTT.

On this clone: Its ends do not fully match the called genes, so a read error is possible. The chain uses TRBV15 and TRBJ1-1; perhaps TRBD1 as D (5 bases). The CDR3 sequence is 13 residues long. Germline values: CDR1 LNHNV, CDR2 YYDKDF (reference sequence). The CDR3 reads CRAGSYESTEAFF. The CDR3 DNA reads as TGCCGGGCAGGGTCATATGAGTCCACTGAAGCTTTCTTT.

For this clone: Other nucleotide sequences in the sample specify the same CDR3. CDR3 amino acids: CASSLGETQYF. CDR3 nucleotides: TGTGCCAGTAGTCTGGGGGAGACCCAGTACTTC. The chain joins TRBV19 to TRBJ2-5, with D unclear. The CDR3 loop spans 11 amino acids. Germline V gives CDR1 LNHDA, CDR2 SQIVND (reference sequence). V lost 5 bases and J lost 5, with 6 bases in between.

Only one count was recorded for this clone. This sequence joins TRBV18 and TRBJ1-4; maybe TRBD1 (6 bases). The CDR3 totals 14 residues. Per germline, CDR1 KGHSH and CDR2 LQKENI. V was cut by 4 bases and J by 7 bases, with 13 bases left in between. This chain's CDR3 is CASSQQGIGEKLFF. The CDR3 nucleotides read TGTGCCAGCTCACAACAGGGTATTGGTGAAAAACTGTTTTTT.

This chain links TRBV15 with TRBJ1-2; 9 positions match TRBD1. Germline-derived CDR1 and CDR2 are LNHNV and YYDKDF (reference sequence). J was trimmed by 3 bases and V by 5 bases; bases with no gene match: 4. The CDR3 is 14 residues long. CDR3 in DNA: TGTGCCACCAGCCCGCGGACAGGGGACTATGGCTACACCTTC. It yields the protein CATSPRTGDYGYTF.

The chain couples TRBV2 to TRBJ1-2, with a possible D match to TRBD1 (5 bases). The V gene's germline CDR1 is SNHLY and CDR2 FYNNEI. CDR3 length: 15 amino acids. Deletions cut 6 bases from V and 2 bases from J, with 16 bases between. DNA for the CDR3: TGTGCCAGCAGCCTGACCGGGACGGGGAACTATGGCTACACCTTC. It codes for CASSLTGTGNYGYTF. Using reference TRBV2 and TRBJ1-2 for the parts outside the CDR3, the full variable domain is EPEVTQTPSHQVTQMGQEVILRCVPISNHLYFYWYRQILGQKVEFLVSFYNNEISEKSEIFDDQFSVERPDGSNFTLKIRSTKLEDSAMYFCASSLTGTGNYGYTFGSGTRLTVV.

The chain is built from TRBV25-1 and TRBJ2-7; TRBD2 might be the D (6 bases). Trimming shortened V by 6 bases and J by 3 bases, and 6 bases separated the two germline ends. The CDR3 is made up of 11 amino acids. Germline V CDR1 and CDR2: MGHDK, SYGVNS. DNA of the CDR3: TGTGCCAGCAGGGGGGGCTACGAGCAGTACTTC. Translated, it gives CASRGGYEQYF.

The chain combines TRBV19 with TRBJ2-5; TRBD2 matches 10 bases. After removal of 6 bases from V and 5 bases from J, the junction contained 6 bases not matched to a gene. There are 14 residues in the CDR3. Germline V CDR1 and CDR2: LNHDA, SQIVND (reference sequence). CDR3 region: CASRSGGARETQYF. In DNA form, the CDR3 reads TGTGCCAGTAGGAGCGGGGGGGCCAGGGAGACCCAGTACTTC.

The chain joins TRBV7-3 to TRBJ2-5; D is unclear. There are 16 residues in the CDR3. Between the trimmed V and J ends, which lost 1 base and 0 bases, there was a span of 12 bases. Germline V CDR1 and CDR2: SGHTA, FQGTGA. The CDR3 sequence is CASSLMGRGDQETQYF. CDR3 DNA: TGTGCCAGCAGCTTAATGGGCCGTGGGGACCAAGAGACCCAGTACTTC. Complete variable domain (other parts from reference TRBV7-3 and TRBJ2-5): GAGVSQTPSNKVTEKGKYVELRCDPISGHTALYWYRQSLGQGPEFLIYFQGTGAADDSGLPNDRFFAVRPEGSVSTLKIQRTERGDSAVYLCASSLMGRGDQETQYFGPGTRLLVL.

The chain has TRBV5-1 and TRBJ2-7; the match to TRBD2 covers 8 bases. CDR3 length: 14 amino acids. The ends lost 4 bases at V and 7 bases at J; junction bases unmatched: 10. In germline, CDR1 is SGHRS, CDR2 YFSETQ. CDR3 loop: CASSPGGIQFEQYF. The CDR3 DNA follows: TGCGCCAGCAGCCCGGGGGGGATCCAATTTGAGCAGTACTTC.

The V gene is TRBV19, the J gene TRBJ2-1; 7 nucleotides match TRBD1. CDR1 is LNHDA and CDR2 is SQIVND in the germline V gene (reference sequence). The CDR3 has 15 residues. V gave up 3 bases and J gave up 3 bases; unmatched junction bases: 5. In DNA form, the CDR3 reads TGTGCCAGTAGTATCGACAGGGATATCTACAATGAGCAGTTCTTC. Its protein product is CASSIDRDIYNEQFF.

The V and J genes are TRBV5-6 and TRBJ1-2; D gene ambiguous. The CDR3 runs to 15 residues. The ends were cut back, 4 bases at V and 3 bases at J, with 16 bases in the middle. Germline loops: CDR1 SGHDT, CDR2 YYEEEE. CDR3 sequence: CASSTQSGPDYGYTF. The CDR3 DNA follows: TGTGCCAGCAGCACCCAGTCCGGGCCCGACTATGGCTACACCTTC.

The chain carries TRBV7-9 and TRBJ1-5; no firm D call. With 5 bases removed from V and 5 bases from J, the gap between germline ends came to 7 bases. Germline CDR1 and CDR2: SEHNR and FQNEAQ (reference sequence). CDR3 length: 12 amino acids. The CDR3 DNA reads TGTGCCAGCAGCAATCTAGATCAGCCCCAGCATTTT. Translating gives CASSNLDQPQHF.

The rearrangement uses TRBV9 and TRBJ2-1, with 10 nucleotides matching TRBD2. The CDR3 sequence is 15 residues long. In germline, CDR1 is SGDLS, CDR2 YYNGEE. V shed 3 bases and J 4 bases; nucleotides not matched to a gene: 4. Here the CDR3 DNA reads TGTGCCAGCAGCGCGACTAGCGGGTTTTACAATGAGCAGTTCTTC. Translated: CASSATSGFYNEQFF.